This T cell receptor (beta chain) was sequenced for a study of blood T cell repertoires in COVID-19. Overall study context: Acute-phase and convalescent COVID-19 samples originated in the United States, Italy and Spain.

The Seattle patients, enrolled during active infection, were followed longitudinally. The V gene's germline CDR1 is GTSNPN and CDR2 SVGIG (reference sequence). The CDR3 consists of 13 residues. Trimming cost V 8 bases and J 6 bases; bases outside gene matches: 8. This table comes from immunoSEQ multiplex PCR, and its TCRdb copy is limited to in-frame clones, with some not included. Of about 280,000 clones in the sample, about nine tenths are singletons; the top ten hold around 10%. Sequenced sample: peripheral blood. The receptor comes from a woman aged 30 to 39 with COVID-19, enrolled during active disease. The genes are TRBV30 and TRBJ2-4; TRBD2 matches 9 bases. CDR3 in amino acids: CAAAGGPGNIQYF. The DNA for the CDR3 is TGTGCCGCCGCGGGGGGGCCCGGAAACATTCAGTACTTC.